This T cell receptor (beta chain) was captured by sequencing in a study of human T cells and chemical hapten exposure. Study-level background: Patch tests applied 0.01% DPC to the upper back, read at 6 days. Patients having alopecia areata, totalis or universalis were mostly female. The study traced per-sample TCR yield variation mainly to small differences in pooled library volumes. Study-wide results and limits: Compared to controls, expanded TCRs made significantly more large clusters of similar CDR3s.

Time point noted: patch test 1, 2 weeks after DPC sensitization. Treatment defined: therapeutic diphenylcyclopropenone sensitization with weekly scalp DPC. TCRdb analysed the RACE reads with MiXCR anew, one entry per CDR3 protein. Among fewer than 200,000 distinct CDR3 sequences, more than 20% were seen once, and the ten largest hold about 7%. On this clonotype: Its antigen is as yet unknown.

The receptor was isolated from a woman aged 45-59 years with alopecia areata. Some clones in this sample may be carry-over from other donors' samples. The specimen comprised whole blood, sampled in connection with sensitization to the hapten diphenylcyclopropenone (DPC).

DNA for the CDR3: TGTGCCAGCAGCTTAGGGGAGGAGGAGACCCAGTACTTC. Translated: CASSLGEEETQYF. The gene calls are TRBV7-9 and TRBJ2-5; a weak D match, TRBD2 (6 bases). In germline, CDR1 is SEHNR, CDR2 FQNEAQ (reference sequence). V was clipped by 1 base and J by 5 bases, with 8 bases between them. There are 13 residues in the CDR3.